The text below deals with one TCR beta chain. The antigen this receptor binds is unknown. Per-nucleotide qualities are absent, and no much larger clonotype sits a single base away. Its CDR3 holds 11 amino acids, cysteine through phenylalanine. Only the CDR3 DNA is retained, 33 bases long and in frame from the first base. CDR1 and CDR2, per the germline V gene (reference sequence), are SEHNR and FQNEAQ. Relative to germline, V is 4 bases shorter and J is 8 bases shorter, with 8 bases between their ends. This record comes from a study of blood T cell repertoires in COVID-19 (dated by TCRdb to 2018 to 2020). With regard to the full study: Samples from collaborators originated in the United States, Italy and Spain and spanned both the acute and convalescent phases of COVID-19. The dataset comprised deeply sampled blood TCRbeta repertoires from subjects exposed to, actively infected with, or recovered from COVID-19. Where HLA class I and class II types were available, the types were taken from metadata supplied by the sample provider, not from assay-based typing. Samples came from the ongoing ImmuneRACE study (first 160 participants) plus 1,254 subjects from 6 global collaborators. A de-identified subject ID, COVID-19 status, age in years and sex were almost always included in the sample metadata. The prospective study material was composed of cDNA or gDNA derived from T cells, B-cell-depleted T cells, or PBMCs. The repertoires were made available in a free public database intended to serve as a resource for research on the immune response to SARS-CoV-2.

At one collaborating source in Seattle, patients were enrolled during active infection and were followed longitudinally through the course of disease. Collaborating institutions collected whole blood in K2EDTA tubes following their own protocols. Collaborator samples were shipped for TCRbeta analysis as frozen whole blood, isolated PBMCs, or DNA extracted from either sample type. General study outcomes and caveats: The amount of clinical and demographic metadata varied by source and participant and was provided uncurated.

TCRbeta CDR3 regions were amplified from genomic DNA using the immunoSEQ Assay, a bias-controlled multiplex PCR. As for how the authors treated the data: The number of nucleated cells in each sample was estimated from the amplification of reference gene primers within the assay. To quantify the absolute abundance of each unique TCRbeta CDR3 rearrangement, sequence reads were collapsed and filtered. For each sample, productive Simpson clonality was calculated as the square root of Simpson's diversity index over productive rearrangements. What TCRdb holds here is the immuneACCESS table cut down to in-frame rearrangements. Part of the clones is not present; checked against another copy, under half of the missing clones reflect an unresolved V gene, and the others are unexplained. V and J calls and clone size follow that table, whereas D and trimming were derived from the DNA. Across this sample there are a few hundred thousand clones, with about 90% seen only once. Under 4% of the sample is taken by the ten largest.

The specimen was peripheral blood. In this chain, TRBV7-9 is recombined with TRBJ1-1; no D segment can be confidently identified. This TCR derives from a woman aged 25 to 39 with COVID-19, enrolled during active disease. The CDR3 reads CASSSGGEAFF. The DNA reads as follows: TGTGCCAGCAGCTCTGGAGGGGAAGCTTTCTTT. The full variable domain, completed from the reference TRBV7-9 and TRBJ1-1 proteins outside the CDR3, reads DTGVSQNPRHKITKRGQNVTFRCDPISEHNRLYWYRQTLGQGPEFLTYFQNEAQLEKSRLLSDRFSAERPKGSFSTLEIQRTEQGDSAMYLCASSSGGEAFFGQGTRLTVV.